This TCR beta chain appears in the sequencing data of a study of blood T cell repertoires in COVID-19. For the study at large: Samples representing acute and convalescent COVID-19 were sourced from the United States, Italy and Spain.

TCRdb's copy holds only in-frame clones and misses some; the assay was immunoSEQ multiplex PCR. The sample shows 180,000 or so clones, over 70% of them seen only once. Germline CDR1 SGHRS, CDR2 YFSETQ. V dropped 3 bases and J dropped 4; count of bases not matched to a gene: 5. This CDR3 is built from 15 residues. V gene TRBV5-1 combines with J gene TRBJ2-1; TRBD2 aligns across 9 bases. This receptor was obtained from a woman aged 60-75 years who had recovered from COVID-19. Sequences were obtained from PBMCs or T cells enriched from blood (not recorded which). The CDR3 loop reads CASSSASGNYNEQFF. CDR3 in DNA: TGCGCCAGCAGCTCCGCTAGCGGGAATTACAATGAGCAGTTCTTC.